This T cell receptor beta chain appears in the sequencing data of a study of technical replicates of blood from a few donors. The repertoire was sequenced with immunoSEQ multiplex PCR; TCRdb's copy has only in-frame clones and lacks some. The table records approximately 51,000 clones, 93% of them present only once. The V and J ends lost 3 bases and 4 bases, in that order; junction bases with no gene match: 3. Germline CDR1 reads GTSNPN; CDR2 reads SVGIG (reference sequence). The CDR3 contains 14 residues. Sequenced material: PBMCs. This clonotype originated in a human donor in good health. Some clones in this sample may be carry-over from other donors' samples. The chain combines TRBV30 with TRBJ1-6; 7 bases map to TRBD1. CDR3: CAWRNRGYNSPLHF. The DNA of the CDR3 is TGTGCCTGGAGGAACAGGGGTTATAATTCACCCCTCCACTTT.